These 15 T cell receptor beta chains were all obtained from the same sample, sequenced in a study of blood T cell repertoires in COVID-19. TCRdb's table, derived via immunoSEQ multiplex PCR, lists solely in-frame clones and lacks some. The sample lists about 150,000 clones, less than 85% occurring once. The sample was peripheral blood. The source is a woman aged 80 or older with active or convalescent COVID-19.

The V call is TRBV4-1, the J call TRBJ2-1; 8 bases line up with TRBD2. Germline CDR1 is MGHRA and CDR2 is YSYEKL. Losses at the gene ends were 5 bases for V and 0 bases for J; bases not matched to a gene: 6. This CDR3 spans 16 amino acids. In DNA, the CDR3 is TGCGCCAGCAGCTATATGGGACTAGTCTCCTACAATGAGCAGTTCTTC. This sequence encodes CASSYMGLVSYNEQFF.

On this clone itself: No conserved phenylalanine or tryptophan is present at the end of the CDR3, so a read error is the likely explanation. This rearrangement joins TRBV7-2 to TRBJ1-2; D is ambiguous. The CDR3 runs 15 residues. V was pared by 1 base and J by 4 bases, with 13 bases between. Germline V gene data show CDR1 as SGHTA and CDR2 as FQGNSA. CDR3 in amino acids: CASSLVAGVGYGYTS. CDR3 coding DNA: TGTGCCAGCAGCTTAGTGGCCGGGGTGGGCTATGGCTACACCTCC.

V and J are TRBV19 and TRBJ1-2; 9 bases map to TRBD1. V lost 3 bases, J lost 4 bases, and 6 bases stayed unmatched. This CDR3 contains 15 residues. Germline V CDR1 and CDR2: LNHDA, SQIVND (reference sequence). CDR3 in DNA: TGTGCCAGTAGTATGGGTACAGGGGGCTCCTATGGCTACACCTTC. Translating gives CASSMGTGGSYGYTF. The complete variable domain, with remaining parts taken from reference TRBV19 and TRBJ1-2, reads DGGITQSPKYLFRKEGQNVTLSCEQNLNHDAMYWYRQDPGQGLRLIYYSQIVNDFQKGDIAEGYSVSREKKESFPLTVTSAQKNPTAFYLCASSMGTGGSYGYTFGSGTRLTVV.

The chain is built from TRBV19 and TRBJ2-3; D is perhaps TRBD1 (5 bases). The ends were cut back, 1 base at V and 3 bases at J, with 11 bases in the middle. The CDR3 sequence is 15 residues long. The germline V gene has CDR1 LNHDA and CDR2 SQIVND (reference sequence). The CDR3 nucleotides are TGTGCCAGTAGTATAGCGGGCAGGGAAACAGATACGCAGTATTTT. Its protein product is CASSIAGRETDTQYF.

V is TRBV29-1 and J is TRBJ1-6; D may be TRBD1 (5 bases). The CDR3 covers 15 residues. V was cut by 5 bases and J by 0 bases, with 11 bases left in between. The germline V gene encodes CDR1 SQVTM and CDR2 ANQGSEA. For the CDR3, the DNA is TGCAGCGTTCGGGACGGGAGCTCCTATAATTCACCCCTCCACTTT. Protein: CSVRDGSSYNSPLHF.

This clone was observed once. This chain joins TRBV5-6 and TRBJ2-7, with D possibly being TRBD2 (6 bases). V was clipped by 2 bases and J by 1 base, with 10 bases between them. CDR1 is SGHDT and CDR2 is YYEEEE in the germline V gene. This CDR3 region has 14 residues. The CDR3, as DNA: TGTGCCAGCAGCTTCCGGGGGATTTCCTACGAGCAGTACTTC. Amino acid sequence: CASSFRGISYEQYF. The full variable domain, completed using reference TRBV5-6 and TRBJ2-7, is DAGVTQSPTHLIKTRGQQVTLRCSPKSGHDTVSWYQQALGQGPQFIFQYYEEEERQRGNFPDRFSGHQFPNYSSELNVNALLLGDSALYLCASSFRGISYEQYFGPGTRLTVT.

The V and J genes are TRBV27 and TRBJ2-7, with D tentatively TRBD2 (5 bases). The V end was cut by 7 bases, the J end by 3 bases, with 7 bases between. Germline assignment: CDR1 MNHEY and CDR2 SMNVEV (reference sequence). The CDR3 totals 11 residues. The CDR3 DNA sequence: TGTGCCAGCACGGACTTCTACGAGCAGTACTTC. Residues: CASTDFYEQYF.

Of note for this clone: Additional DNA sequences in this sample encode the identical CDR3. This chain joins TRBV6-5 and TRBJ2-7; D perhaps matches TRBD1 (6 bases). CDR3 length equals 12 residues. CDR1 and CDR2 from the germline V gene are MNHEY and SVGAGI. The V gene lost 2 bases and the J gene lost 6 bases, with 8 bases spanning the gap. CDR3: CASSYRGGEQYF. The CDR3 bases are TGTGCCAGCAGTTACAGAGGGGGCGAGCAGTACTTC.

CDR3 loop: CASSLEGQGGYGNTIYF. The CDR3 region has the DNA TGCGCCAGCAGCTTGGAGGGACAGGGTGGTTACGGAAACACCATATATTTT. The chain recombines TRBV5-1 with TRBJ1-3; TRBD1 aligns across 9 bases. V gave up 0 bases and J gave up 4 bases; unmatched junction bases: 8. CDR1 is SGHRS, CDR2 YFSETQ, per germline. This CDR3 region has 17 residues.

The gene calls are TRBV5-4 and TRBJ1-6, with 11 bases fitting TRBD1. J was trimmed by 7 bases and V by 4 bases; bases with no gene match: 4. The CDR3 loop spans 15 amino acids. Per the germline V gene, CDR1 is SGHNT and CDR2 is YYREEE (reference sequence). The CDR3: CASSRGQGENSPLHF. DNA for the CDR3: TGTGCCAGCAGCCGGGGACAGGGGGAGAATTCACCCCTCCACTTT.

The chain carries TRBV5-1 and TRBJ1-2; 7 bases align to TRBD1. The trim removed 3 bases at V and 4 bases at J, leaving 9 bases unmatched. This CDR3 is 15 amino acids long. CDR1 SGHRS and CDR2 YFSETQ come from the germline V gene. Written as DNA, the CDR3 is TGCGCCAGCAGCTCTGGACAGGCCCTTGTCTATGGCTACACCTTC. Protein product: CASSSGQALVYGYTF.

Details on this clone: At the DNA level, this CDR3 is encoded by other sequences in the same sample as well. The CDR3, as DNA: TGTGCCAGCAGCCTTAGTCGGGACAGTGGAAACACCATATATTTT. It is translated as CASSLSRDSGNTIYF. The chain couples TRBV3-1 (or the pseudogene TRBV3-2) to TRBJ1-3; the match to TRBD1 covers 7 bases. V dropped 4 bases and J dropped 3; count of bases not matched to a gene: 6. Germline loops: CDR1 LGHDT, CDR2 YNNKEL (reference sequence). CDR3 length: 15 residues.

This rearrangement joins TRBV7-9 to TRBJ2-1, with 9 bases matching TRBD2. Germline loops: CDR1 SEHNR, CDR2 FQNEAQ (reference sequence). The V gene end was trimmed by 5 bases and the J gene end by 6 bases; junction bases not matched to a gene: 11. This CDR3 comprises 16 residues. CDR3 sequence: CASSRRGGRAFNEQFF. The CDR3 nucleotides read TGTGCCAGCAGCCGACGTGGCGGGAGGGCATTCAATGAGCAGTTCTTC.

This sequence joins TRBV5-1 and TRBJ1-1; no firm D call. This CDR3 is built from 13 residues. The germline V and J ends were trimmed by 0 bases and 7 bases, with 10 bases remaining between them. Germline CDR1 SGHRS, CDR2 YFSETQ. CDR3 in amino acids: CASSLDVGLEAFF. In nucleotides, the CDR3 is TGCGCCAGCAGCTTGGACGTTGGGCTTGAAGCTTTCTTT.

This chain connects TRBV10-3 to TRBJ1-2, with D unresolved. The germline V gene encodes CDR1 ENHRY and CDR2 SYGVKD. V was trimmed by 0 bases and J by 4 bases, leaving 12 bases between them. This CDR3 has 15 residues. DNA for the CDR3: TGTGCCATCAGTGAGTCGGCCAGTTCGGGCTATGGCTACACCTTC. It yields the protein CAISESASSGYGYTF.